This passage covers 17 T cell receptor beta chains from one sample sequenced in a study of T cell repertoires in cytomegalovirus infection. TCRdb reanalysed the reads using MiXCR and keeps one entry per CDR3 protein. Of hundreds of thousands of distinct CDR3 sequences in the sample, under 55% were seen once. Their antigen targets remain unknown. This specimen was cultured PBMCs, taken from culture after CMV antigen stimulation. Receptor source: a human donor in good health (CMV status not recorded). Some clones in this sample may be carry-over from other donors' samples.

The genes are TRBV7-2 and TRBJ2-7; no reliable D call. The CDR3 has 15 residues. Trimming left V 4 bases short and J 4 bases short, with 17 bases between. Germline CDR1 SGHTA, CDR2 FQGNSA. CDR3 DNA: TGTGCCAGCAGCTACTCCTCCCGGGCCGGGTACGAGCAGTACTTC. Its protein is CASSYSSRAGYEQYF. Full variable domain (rest looked up from reference TRBV7-2 and TRBJ2-7): GAGVSQSPSNKVTEKGKDVELRCDPISGHTALYWYRQSLGQGLEFLIYFQGNSAPDKSGLPSDRFSAERTGGSVSTLTIQRTQQEDSAVYLCASSYSSRAGYEQYFGPGTRLTVT.

V and J are TRBV24-1 and TRBJ2-1, with 7 bases lining up with TRBD1. The CDR3 is made up of 16 amino acids. Trimming at V came to 3 bases and at J to 0 bases, leaving 4 bases not matched to a gene. Germline V gives CDR1 KGHDR, CDR2 SFDVKD. CDR3 bases: TGTGCCACCAGTGATCCGGGACAGAGCTCCTACAATGAGCAGTTCTTC. Its translation is CATSDPGQSSYNEQFF.

This clonotype was seen only a few times. This chain joins TRBV7-2 and TRBJ1-4; D remains unclear. The CDR3 is made up of 14 amino acids. Germline V gives CDR1 SGHTA, CDR2 FQGNSA. The V and J ends lost 5 bases and 4 bases respectively, with 11 bases between them. The chain's CDR3 is CASSPLGFNEKLFF. Written as DNA, the CDR3 is TGTGCCAGCAGCCCATTGGGCTTTAATGAAAAACTGTTTTTT. The entire variable domain, with the rest obtained from reference TRBV7-2 and TRBJ1-4, is as follows: GAGVSQSPSNKVTEKGKDVELRCDPISGHTALYWYRQSLGQGLEFLIYFQGNSAPDKSGLPSDRFSAERTGGSVSTLTIQRTQQEDSAVYLCASSPLGFNEKLFFGSGTQLSVL.

This clonotype has only a few counts. V gene TRBV7-2 combines with J gene TRBJ2-5; TRBD2 matches at 13 bases. Germline-derived CDR1 and CDR2 are SGHTA and FQGNSA. V gave up 7 bases and J gave up 1 base; unmatched junction bases: 9. This CDR3 is built from 17 residues. This chain's CDR3 is CASTWRGTSGAQETQYF. DNA of the CDR3: TGTGCCAGCACCTGGAGGGGGACTAGCGGGGCCCAAGAGACCCAGTACTTC.

This clonotype came up many times. The chain employs TRBV7-2 and TRBJ2-1; 10 bases agree with TRBD2. V was pared by 5 bases and J by 9 bases, with 13 bases of the junction left unmatched. This CDR3 is built from 16 residues. Germline V CDR1 and CDR2: SGHTA, FQGNSA. CDR3 DNA sequence: TGTGCCAGCAGCCATCAAAAAGCGGGGGGGCCTGGTGAGCAGTTCTTC. It encodes CASSHQKAGGPGEQFF.

V and J are TRBV12-3 or TRBV12-4 and TRBJ2-7; TRBD1 matches at 9 bases. With 8 bases clipped from V and 4 bases from J, the junction kept 6 bases outside the gene matches. The CDR3 covers 13 residues. CDR3 sequence (DNA): TGTGCCAGCGGGACAGGGCCGGCTTACGAGCAGTACTTC. Translated: CASGTGPAYEQYF.

The V and J genes are TRBV29-1 and TRBJ1-1, with unresolved D. The germline CDR1 and CDR2 sequences are SQVTM and ANQGSEA. Deletions cut 3 bases from V and 7 bases from J, with 12 bases between. The CDR3 loop spans 12 amino acids. CDR3 nucleotide sequence: TGCAGCGTTGATTTAAGGGTTAGTGAAGCTTTCTTT. It codes for CSVDLRVSEAFF.

The rearrangement links TRBV5-1 to TRBJ2-3; D unresolved. The CDR3 covers 14 residues. CDR1 and CDR2 from the germline V gene are SGHRS and YFSETQ. Trimming took off 4 bases at V and 1 base at J, with 10 bases between the two ends. The CDR3 DNA is TGCGCCAGCAGCCCGCTCGAAGGCACAGATACGCAGTATTTT. Protein product: CASSPLEGTDTQYF.

This clonotype was found a few times. The chain carries TRBV6-6 and TRBJ1-5; 9 bases fit TRBD1. Germline V lookup: CDR1 MNHNY, CDR2 SVGAGI (reference sequence). Trimming at V came to 9 bases and at J to 5 bases, leaving 8 bases not matched to a gene. The CDR3 runs 14 residues. The CDR3, as DNA: TGTGCCAGTTTACAGGGGGCAGGCGATCAGCCCCAGCATTTT. Translation: CASLQGAGDQPQHF.

This clonotype showed up just once. The V gene is TRBV7-9, the J gene TRBJ1-5; no firm D call. Germline lookup yields CDR1 SEHNR and CDR2 FQNEAQ (reference sequence). V was trimmed by 1 base and J by 7 bases, leaving 5 bases between them. This CDR3 has 12 residues. CDR3 nucleotide sequence: TGTGCCAGCAGCTTAGACGAGCAGCCCCAGCATTTT. It yields the protein CASSLDEQPQHF.

This chain joins TRBV12-3 or TRBV12-4 and TRBJ1-5, with D maybe TRBD1 (5 bases). Trimming pared 1 base from V and 0 bases from J, leaving 16 bases between. The CDR3 is 18 residues long. DNA for the CDR3: TGTGCCAGCAGTTTAGTTCTATCTAGGGGAGATAGCAATCAGCCCCAGCATTTT. Translating it yields CASSLVLSRGDSNQPQHF.

Only a few counts were recorded for this clonotype. This chain joins TRBV19 and TRBJ1-3, with D hard to call. The CDR3 contains 14 residues. Trimming removed 9 bases at V and 1 base at J, with 13 bases between. From germline, CDR1 is LNHDA and CDR2 SQIVND (reference sequence). CDR3 amino acids: CASRSGGSGNTIYF. DNA for the CDR3: TGTGCCAGCCGTTCGGGTGGTTCTGGAAACACCATATATTTT. The whole variable domain, filled in from reference TRBV19 and TRBJ1-3, reads DGGITQSPKYLFRKEGQNVTLSCEQNLNHDAMYWYRQDPGQGLRLIYYSQIVNDFQKGDIAEGYSVSREKKESFPLTVTSAQKNPTAFYLCASRSGGSGNTIYFGEGSWLTVV.

V gene TRBV27 combines with J gene TRBJ1-2, with D hard to call. The CDR3 has 16 amino acids. Trimming took off 5 bases at V and 1 base at J, with 17 bases between the two ends. CDR1 MNHEY and CDR2 SMNVEV come from the germline V gene (reference sequence). The CDR3 DNA follows: TGTGCCAGCAGTCGTACGTGGTCAGAAAATAACTATGGCTACACCTTC. Its protein is CASSRTWSENNYGYTF.

The V call is TRBV7-2, the J call TRBJ1-4; no definite D call. V gave up 3 bases and J gave up 6 bases, with 14 bases separating them. The CDR3 is 15 residues long. The germline V gene encodes CDR1 SGHTA and CDR2 FQGNSA. The CDR3 nucleotides are TGTGCCAGCAGCTTGGTATGGGGAAGTTATGAAAAACTGTTTTTT. Protein product: CASSLVWGSYEKLFF.

This clonotype appeared a few times. The chain joins TRBV20-1 to TRBJ1-1; TRBD1 aligns across 8 bases. V was pared by 6 bases and J by 3 bases, with 12 bases of the junction left unmatched. This CDR3 region has 15 residues. CDR1 and CDR2 from the germline V gene are DFQATT and SNEGSKA (reference sequence). This CDR3 reads CSAPSGQDIYTEAFF. CDR3 DNA: TGCAGTGCCCCATCGGGACAGGACATATACACTGAAGCTTTCTTT.

Only a few counts were recorded for this clonotype. This rearrangement joins TRBV5-4 to TRBJ2-3, with TRBD2 as a possible D gene (6 bases). This CDR3 spans 17 amino acids. Germline V gives CDR1 SGHNT, CDR2 YYREEE (reference sequence). V lost 4 bases, J lost 0 bases, and 18 bases lay in between. The DNA of the CDR3 is TGTGCCAGCAGCGGACCGGGACTCCCTACTAGCACAGATACGCAGTATTTT. Translating gives CASSGPGLPTSTDTQYF.

The rearrangement joins TRBV4-2 to TRBJ1-4, with D unresolved. Trimming took off 3 bases at V and 3 bases at J, with 14 bases between the two ends. This CDR3 is 16 amino acids long. From germline, CDR1 is LGHNA and CDR2 YNFKEQ. Here the CDR3 reads CASSQVSTAPNEKLFF. For the CDR3, the DNA is TGTGCCAGCAGCCAGGTATCCACAGCCCCTAATGAAAAACTGTTTTTT.